These 27 T cell receptor gamma chains originate from one sample sequenced in a study of gamma-delta T cells after stem cell transplantation. TCRdb fed the RT-PCR reads to CATT. This sample yields fewer than 150 gamma-chain clones, of which 36% are seen a single time; roughly 76% belongs to the top ten. The sequenced sample was gamma-delta T cells. The origin of the receptors is a human donor. It is not recorded whose cells these are; they may come from a transplant donor.

The V and J genes are TRGV9 and TRGJP. Since TCRdb gives no J gene, matching the DNA to germline was used here to assign it. CDR1 is GITISATS and CDR2 is ISYDGTV in the germline V gene (reference sequence). This CDR3 is built from 18 residues. J was trimmed by 4 bases and V by 2 bases; bases with no gene match: 8. In nucleotides, the CDR3 is TGTGCCTTGTGGGAGGCCCCCTCACAAGAGTTGGGCAAAAAAATCAAGGTATTT. Translation gives CALWEAPSQELGKKIKVF.

Comment on this clone: Its ends do not fully match the called genes, so a read error is possible. The chain couples TRGV9 to TRGJ1 or TRGJ2. No J gene is reported in TCRdb; it was inferred here by comparing the DNA with germline. The CDR3 consists of 12 residues. Per germline, CDR1 GITISATS and CDR2 ISYDGTV (reference sequence). The CDR3 region has the DNA TGTGCCTTGTTGGAGTCTTATTATAAGAAACTCTTT. Protein sequence: CALLESYYKKLF.

As regards this clone: Other DNA variants within this sample encode the same CDR3. The chain joins TRGV9 to TRGJP. TCRdb lists no J gene, so it was determined here by aligning the DNA to germline. Germline CDR1 and CDR2: GITISATS and ISYDGTV (reference sequence). V was clipped by 0 bases and J by 7 bases; unmatched bases: 3. This CDR3 is built from 16 residues. In nucleotides, the CDR3 is TGTGCCTTGTGGGAGGTGCAGGAGTTGGGCAAAAAAATCAAGGTATTT. Translation gives CALWEVQELGKKIKVF.

V is TRGV9 and J is TRGJP. Matching the DNA to germline supplied the J gene, which TCRdb does not give. Per germline, CDR1 GITISATS and CDR2 ISYDGTV (reference sequence). The CDR3 has 16 amino acids. Losses at the gene ends were 0 bases for V and 7 bases for J; bases not matched to a gene: 3. The CDR3 loop is CALWEVRELGKKIKVF. CDR3 sequence (DNA): TGTGCCTTGTGGGAGGTGCGGGAGTTGGGCAAAAAAATCAAGGTATTT.

The rearrangement links TRGV9 to TRGJ1 or TRGJ2. No J gene is reported in TCRdb; it was inferred here by comparing the DNA with germline. The CDR3 extends over 13 amino acids. Germline V CDR1 and CDR2: GITISATS, ISYDGTV (reference sequence). V dropped 5 bases and J dropped 2; count of bases not matched to a gene: 6. CDR3 DNA: TGTGCCTTGTGGGTCCCGGATTATTATAAGAAACTCTTT. Its translation: CALWVPDYYKKLF.

Remarks on this clone: A far larger clone is just one base off, so this is likely a read error. The chain carries TRGV9 and TRGJP1. The J gene comes from matching the DNA to germline here; TCRdb lacks it. CDR3 length: 17 amino acids. The V gene's germline CDR1 is GITISATS and CDR2 ISYDGTV (reference sequence). DNA of the CDR3: TGTGCCTTGTGGGGGGTGCGAGGTAATACCACTGGTTGGTTCAAGATATTT. Protein product: CALWGVRGNTTGWFKIF.

The chain joins TRGV8 to TRGJ1 or TRGJ2. CDR3 length: 13 residues. CDR1 and CDR2 from the germline V gene are VENAVY and YDSYNSRV. J gave up 7 bases and V 5 bases, and 11 bases lay outside the gene matches. This CDR3 is CATWAETQYKKLF. The CDR3 DNA is TGTGCCACCTGGGCCGAAACCCAATATAAGAAACTCTTT.

With respect to this clone: The likely explanation is a read error, given a far larger clone one base away. Other nucleotide sequences in the sample specify the same CDR3. This sequence joins TRGV8 and TRGJP2. The CDR3 runs 16 residues. V shed 5 bases and J 6 bases; nucleotides not matched to a gene: 15. Germline V gene lookup returns CDR1 VENAVY and CDR2 YDSYNSRV. The CDR3 loop is CATWARSVARDWIKTF. Written as DNA, the CDR3 is TGTGCCACCTGGGCACGATCTGTAGCTCGTGATTGGATCAAGACGTTT.

This clone has more than one count but fewer than ten. The chain links TRGV9 to TRGJP. CDR3 length: 15 residues. J was trimmed by 6 bases and V by 3 bases; bases with no gene match: 2. In germline, CDR1 is GITISATS, CDR2 ISYDGTV (reference sequence). CDR3 residues: CALWERELGKKIKVF. CDR3 sequence (DNA): TGTGCCTTGTGGGAGCGAGAGTTGGGCAAAAAAATCAAGGTATTT.

The V gene is TRGV9, the J gene TRGJP. The J gene, not given by TCRdb, was assigned here from a germline match of the nucleotide sequence. V was clipped by 0 bases and J by 6 bases; unmatched bases: 5. The germline gives CDR1 GITISATS, CDR2 ISYDGTV (reference sequence). The CDR3 runs to 17 residues. CDR3 sequence (DNA): TGTGCCTTGTGGGAGGTGCGAACAGAGTTGGGCAAAAAAATCAAGGTATTT. Translated: CALWEVRTELGKKIKVF.

This clone is large (0.1 to 1%) by share. V and J are TRGV8 and TRGJ1 or TRGJ2. Germline CDR1 reads VENAVY; CDR2 reads YDSYNSRV. V was pared by 3 bases and J by 4 bases, with 0 bases of the junction left unmatched. There are 11 residues in the CDR3. The CDR3 bases are TGTGCCACCTGGGATTATTATAAGAAACTCTTT. It translates to CATWDYYKKLF.

This clone occurred a few times. At one end the junction does not follow the germline gene, possibly because of a read error. Other DNA sequences in the same sample also yield this CDR3. V gene TRGV9 combines with J gene TRGJP. Germline lookup yields CDR1 GITISATS and CDR2 ISYDGTV (reference sequence). The CDR3 has 14 residues. The CDR3 sequence: CALWQELGKKIKVF. The CDR3 nucleotides read TGCGCCTTGTGGCAAGAGTTGGGCAAAAAAATCAAGGTATTT.

This clone was observed a few times. This chain joins TRGV9 and TRGJP. TCRdb does not report a J gene; here it was assigned by matching the DNA to germline references. CDR3 length equals 16 residues. CDR1 is GITISATS, CDR2 ISYDGTV, per germline (reference sequence). With V trimmed by 3 bases and J by 9 bases, 8 bases remained unmatched. DNA for the CDR3: TGTGCCTTGTGGGAGCTCGGGGGGTTGGGCAAAAAAATCAAGGTATTT. The encoded protein is CALWELGGLGKKIKVF.

Turning to this clone: A far larger clone is off by one base, so a read error is likely. This sample also contains other DNA sequences that code for the same CDR3. This chain connects TRGV8 to TRGJP2. TCRdb offers no J gene call, so here the DNA was matched to germline to obtain one. Trimming at V came to 5 bases and at J to 6 bases, leaving 15 bases not matched to a gene. CDR3 size: 16 residues. The V gene's germline CDR1 is VENAVY and CDR2 YDSYNSRV. The CDR3: CATWARSVARDWIKTF. The CDR3 DNA sequence: TGTGCCACCTGGGCACGATCCGTGGCTCGTGATTGGATCAAGACGTTT.

This clone has only a few counts. A much larger clone lies one base from this, so it may be a read error. For the J gene the call is TRGJ1 or TRGJ2; the V gene lacks a call. The CDR3 extends over 11 amino acids. The CDR3 DNA follows: TGTGCCTTGTGGGAGGAATATAAGACACTCTTT. This sequence encodes CALWEEYKTLF.

By sample share, this clone is large. The chain links TRGV8 to TRGJP2. In the absence of a J gene in TCRdb, the DNA was matched to germline to assign it here. This CDR3 contains 16 residues. Losses at the gene ends were 0 bases for V and 3 bases for J; bases not matched to a gene: 7. Germline assignment: CDR1 VENAVY and CDR2 YDSYNSRV. The CDR3, as DNA: TGTGCCACCTGGGATAGGCCCCGGCGTAGTGATTGGATCAAGACGTTT. As protein: CATWDRPRRSDWIKTF.

V and J are TRGV9 and TRGJP. The J gene was missing in TCRdb and was found by matching the end of the DNA to germline. This CDR3 contains 17 residues. V lost 1 base, J lost 5 bases, and 5 bases stayed unmatched. The germline V gene encodes CDR1 GITISATS and CDR2 ISYDGTV (reference sequence). The CDR3 bases are TGTGCCTTGTGGGAGGTACTCAAAGAGTTGGGCAAAAAAATCAAGGTATTT. It translates to CALWEVLKELGKKIKVF.

This clone was counted a few times. TCRdb's protein, taken from a much larger clone, differs from this DNA's translation at residue 2, likely owing to a read error; the protein displayed comes from the DNA. This chain links TRGV8 with TRGJP2. Germline V lookup: CDR1 VENAVY, CDR2 YDSYNSRV. The CDR3 is 16 amino acids. This chain's CDR3 is CTTWARSVARDWIKTF. The CDR3 region has the DNA TGTACCACCTGGGCACGATCTGTGGCTCGTGATTGGATCAAGACGTTT.

The chain recombines TRGV3 with TRGJ1 or TRGJ2. The junction had 1 base not matched to a gene; V was cut back by 0 bases and J by 2 bases. CDR3 length: 13 residues. From germline, CDR1 is VTNTFY and CDR2 YDVSTARD (reference sequence). The CDR3 bases are TGTGCCACCTGGGACAGGTATTATTATAAGAAACTCTTT. Encoded protein: CATWDRYYYKKLF.

Turning to this clone: A much larger clone sits a single nucleotide away, making a read error possible. The assigned J gene is TRGJ1 or TRGJ2, but the V gene is uncalled. The CDR3 is made up of 12 amino acids. The chain's CDR3 is CALWATYYKKLF. The DNA for the CDR3 is TGTGCCTTGTGGGCGACTTATTATAAGAAACTCTTT.

This sequence joins TRGV2 and TRGJ1 or TRGJ2. Trimming removed 0 bases from V and 6 bases from J; junction bases left unmatched: 5. CDR3 length: 13 amino acids. Germline-derived CDR1 and CDR2 are EGSNGY and YDSYNSKV. CDR3: CATWDGLVYKKLF. The CDR3 DNA reads as TGTGCCACCTGGGACGGGCTTGTTTATAAGAAACTCTTT.

For this clone: A far larger clone is only one base removed, so a read error is likely. DNA for the CDR3: TGTGCCTTGTGGGAGGCAGCGAATTATTATAAGAAACTCTTT. Protein product: CALWEAANYYKKLF. The chain has TRGV9 and TRGJ1 or TRGJ2. In germline, CDR1 is GITISATS, CDR2 ISYDGTV (reference sequence). The CDR3 totals 14 residues. Losses at the gene ends were 2 bases for V and 0 bases for J; bases not matched to a gene: 4.

The chain links TRGV9 to TRGJP. No J segment appears in TCRdb, so it was assigned here by matching the sequence to germline. V lost 0 bases and J lost 7; bases outside the gene matches: 6. CDR1 GITISATS and CDR2 ISYDGTV come from the germline V gene (reference sequence). CDR3 length: 17 amino acids. This CDR3 is CALWEVQAELGKKIKVF. The DNA of the CDR3 is TGTGCCTTGTGGGAGGTGCAAGCCGAGTTGGGCAAAAAAATCAAGGTATTT.

This clone was seen only a few times. A read error is the likely source, as a far larger clone sits one nucleotide away. This sample also contains other DNA sequences that code for the same CDR3. The chain uses TRGV9 and TRGJP1. The length of the CDR3 is 17 residues. Germline V gives CDR1 GITISATS, CDR2 ISYDGTV (reference sequence). CDR3 DNA: TGCGCCTTGTGGGAGGTGCGAGGTAATACCACTGGTTGGTTCAAGATATTT. Its protein product is CALWEVRGNTTGWFKIF.

Of note for this clone: One base away lies a much larger clone, so this may be a sequencing read error. The rearrangement uses TRGV9 and TRGJ1 or TRGJ2. No J gene is reported in TCRdb; it was inferred here by comparing the DNA with germline. The CDR3 runs 12 residues. Germline V lookup: CDR1 GITISATS, CDR2 ISYDGTV (reference sequence). The chain's CDR3 is CALRETYYKKLF. CDR3 bases: TGTGCCTTGCGGGAGACTTATTATAAGAAACTCTTT.

Comment on this clone: With only one base between it and a far larger clone, this is likely a read error. The J gene went uncalled, whereas the V gene is TRGV9. Germline assignment: CDR1 GITISATS and CDR2 ISYDGTV (reference sequence). There are 11 residues in the CDR3. This CDR3 is CALWEGTGKLF. CDR3 DNA: TGTGCCTTGTGGGAGGGCACGGGCAAACTCTTT.

Concerning this clone: The junction shows a germline mismatch at one end, possibly a read error. The CDR3 coding sequence is TGTGCCTTGCGGGAGGTGCTAGAAGAGTTGGGCAAAAAAATCAAGGTATTT. It yields the protein CALREVLEELGKKIKVF. This chain connects TRGV9 to TRGJP. Germline matching of the DNA provided the J gene here, since TCRdb leaves it blank. The V gene's germline CDR1 is GITISATS and CDR2 ISYDGTV (reference sequence). The CDR3 length is 17 residues.